The sample holds one count of the clone carrying this TCR beta chain. This sample was included in a study of blood T cell repertoires in COVID-19. This CDR3 comprises 18 residues. Germline V gives CDR1 KGHDR, CDR2 SFDVKD. V trimming: 4 bases; J trimming: 5 bases; junction bases outside the gene matches: 11. Data came from immunoSEQ multiplex PCR; TCRdb stores just in-frame clones and leaves some out. This table has about 80,000 clones, roughly 80% appearing once. The chain uses TRBV24-1 and TRBJ2-5; 14 bases are a match to TRBD2. The TCR sequence derives from a woman in her 70s with acute or convalescent COVID-19. Sequencing used peripheral blood. The CDR3 here is CATSEGTSGSGWSETQYF. Written as DNA, the CDR3 is TGTGCCACCAGTGAGGGGACTAGCGGGAGTGGTTGGTCTGAGACCCAGTACTTC.